These T cell receptor beta chains were read from a single sample in a study of T cell responses to AZD1222 COVID-19 vaccine. Using immunoSEQ multiplex PCR, the repertoire was profiled, and TCRdb retains in-frame clones only, with some absent. The sample comprises nearly 95,000 clones, around 90% of which are singletons, and almost 8.5% rests with the top ten. The specimen was peripheral blood, collected on day 0 of AZD1222 vaccination. Every receptor here comes from an adult in good health. The CDR3 runs from the conserved cysteine through the conserved F or W. A D gene is named only where the DNA matches it firmly. Only some rows state a clone size, as once, few, many or a class for expanded clones.

cdr3_nt,cdr3_aa,d_call,j_call,v_call,clone_size
TGCAGCGTTGACGATCCTTGGACTGAAGCTTTCTTT,CSVDDPWTEAFF,-,TRBJ1-1,TRBV29-1,-
TGCGCCAGCAGCTTGGTCGGGAGGGGTACAGCCGGGGAGCTGTTTTTT,CASSLVGRGTAGELFF,TRBD2,TRBJ2-2,TRBV5-1,-
TGTGCCAGCAGCCGACAGTTAAATTCACCCCTCCACTTT,CASSRQLNSPLHF,-,TRBJ1-6,TRBV2,-
TGCGCCAGCAGCCAACCAGGGGGTCGTGAAAAACTGTTTTTT,CASSQPGGREKLFF,TRBD1,TRBJ1-4,TRBV4-1,once
TGTGCCTGGAGTCTGGGGGACGGCTACGAGCAGTACTTC,CAWSLGDGYEQYF,-,TRBJ2-7,TRBV30,-
TGCGCCAGCAGCCCATCGGTGGGGGCCGCCAATCAGCCCCAGCATTTT,CASSPSVGAANQPQHF,-,TRBJ1-5,TRBV4-3,-
TGCAGTGCTAGTCCAAGCAATCAGCCCCAGCATTTT,CSASPSNQPQHF,-,TRBJ1-5,TRBV20-1,-
TGTGCCACCAGCAGAGTAACAGGGGCTGGGTATGGCTACACCTTC,CATSRVTGAGYGYTF,TRBD1,TRBJ1-2,TRBV15,-
TGCGCCAGCAGCTTCCGGGACCGGGGTAATGAAAAACTGTTTTTT,CASSFRDRGNEKLFF,-,TRBJ1-4,TRBV5-1,once
TGTGCCAGCAGCCCATATGGTGGGCAGAGCACAGATACGCAGTATTTT,CASSPYGGQSTDTQYF,-,TRBJ2-3,TRBV5-8,-
TGTGCCAGCAGCAACTACAGGGTTGATACGCAGTATTTT,CASSNYRVDTQYF,-,TRBJ2-3,TRBV9,-
TGTGCCAGCAGCTTAGGGGAGGTTGAAGCTTTCTTT,CASSLGEVEAFF,-,TRBJ1-1,TRBV5-6,-
TGCGCCAGCAGCCAAGAGATAGGGCGGGGGGAGGCAGAGACCCAGTACTTC,CASSQEIGRGEAETQYF,TRBD2,TRBJ2-5,TRBV4-3,-
TGCGCCAGCAGCCAAGTAGCGGGGTACGAAAATCCTCCTAGCACAGATACGCAGTATTTT,CASSQVAGYENPPSTDTQYF,TRBD2,TRBJ2-3,TRBV4-1,-
TGTGCCAGCAGCCCTGGACAGGGGAGAGGCACCGGGGAGCTGTTTTTT,CASSPGQGRGTGELFF,TRBD1,TRBJ2-2,TRBV5-4,-
TGTGCCAGCAGCTTAGCCCCGGGACAGGGCCGGAACGAGCAGTACTTC,CASSLAPGQGRNEQYF,TRBD1,TRBJ2-7,TRBV7-6,-
TGTGCCAGCAGTTATCCCACTAGCGGCGCCCCCTACGAGCAGTACTTC,CASSYPTSGAPYEQYF,TRBD2,TRBJ2-7,TRBV6-6,-
TGTGCCAGCAGCTTATCGGGGGGCTCCTACAATGAGCAGTTCTTC,CASSLSGGSYNEQFF,TRBD2,TRBJ2-1,TRBV7-6,few
TGTGCCAGCAGTTACTCGGGTCAGGGGGGGCCCTACGAGCAGTACTTC,CASSYSGQGGPYEQYF,-,TRBJ2-7,TRBV6-5,-
TGTGCCAGCAGCTTAGGGCCCAGCAATCAGCCCCAGCATTTT,CASSLGPSNQPQHF,-,TRBJ1-5,TRBV7-9,-
TGCGCCAGCATGCCGGTCACAGGGGAGGGGAGTAACTATGGCTACACCTTC,CASMPVTGEGSNYGYTF,TRBD1,TRBJ1-2,TRBV23-1,-
TGTGCCAGCAGCCGTACCCCGACCGGGGAGCTGTTTTTT,CASSRTPTGELFF,-,TRBJ2-2,TRBV5-5,-
TGTGCCAGCAGCCCAACACAGGGGTTTCAGTACTTC,CASSPTQGFQYF,TRBD1,TRBJ2-7,TRBV7-9,once
TGTGCCAGCAGCTTAGCGGGGGGCCTGAACACAGATACGCAGTATTTT,CASSLAGGLNTDTQYF,-,TRBJ2-3,TRBV7-2,-
TGTGCCAGTAGTTCCTGGACAGGGGGCAGTGCAACTAATGAAAAACTGTTTTTT,CASSSWTGGSATNEKLFF,TRBD1,TRBJ1-4,TRBV19,-
TGCGCCAGCAGCTTGCCACTAGCGGGGGGGCTGGACAAAAACATTCAGTACTTC,CASSLPLAGGLDKNIQYF,TRBD2,TRBJ2-4,TRBV5-1,-
TGTGCCAGCAGTTTCCACAGGGGAGGCTACACCTTC,CASSFHRGGYTF,TRBD1,TRBJ1-2,TRBV12-3/TRBV12-4,-
TGTGCCAGCAGCAGGACAGGGAATCAGCCCCAGCATTTT,CASSRTGNQPQHF,TRBD1,TRBJ1-5,TRBV3-1/TRBV3-2,-
TGTGCCAGCAGCTTGGGATTAGGGGGCTACACCTTC,CASSLGLGGYTF,-,TRBJ1-2,TRBV11-2,-
TGTGCCAGCAGCCGGAACTGGGGGCAGCATGGCTACACCTTC,CASSRNWGQHGYTF,-,TRBJ1-2,TRBV14,-
TGTGCCAGCAGCTTAACGGCACACGGGAATTCACCCCTCCACTTT,CASSLTAHGNSPLHF,-,TRBJ1-6,TRBV7-3,-
TGTGCCAGCTCACCTAGAGAGGAGGGGAGTGAGCAGTTCTTC,CASSPREEGSEQFF,-,TRBJ2-1,TRBV18,-
TGTGCCAGCAGCGTCGATCAGGGGGCGCGTGAAAAACTGTTTTTT,CASSVDQGAREKLFF,TRBD1,TRBJ1-4,TRBV9,-
TGTGCCAGCAGACGACGACAGGGATCCTACGAGCAGTACTTC,CASRRRQGSYEQYF,TRBD1,TRBJ2-7,TRBV6-5,-
TGTGCCAGCAGTATTTCAATGAACACTGAAGCTTTCTTT,CASSISMNTEAFF,-,TRBJ1-1,TRBV27,-
TGTGCCAGCAGTCAACCGGGGCAGCTCTCCTACGAGCAGTACTTC,CASSQPGQLSYEQYF,-,TRBJ2-7,TRBV5-4,-
TGTGCCAGCAGTCGGACAGGGGACACTGAAGCTTTCTTT,CASSRTGDTEAFF,TRBD1,TRBJ1-1,TRBV2,-
TGTGCCAGCAGTTACCCCGGGAAGGGGGCTGGTGGCTACACCTTC,CASSYPGKGAGGYTF,TRBD1,TRBJ1-2,TRBV6-2/TRBV6-3,-
TGTGCCAGCAGCTTGCGAACAGGGCCGAGTCAGCCCCAGCATTTT,CASSLRTGPSQPQHF,-,TRBJ1-5,TRBV5-8,-
TGTGCCAGCAGCTTACTTCGGGCTGGAAACACCATATATTTT,CASSLLRAGNTIYF,-,TRBJ1-3,TRBV7-9,once
TGTGCCAGCAGTTCCAACTCTAATACGCAGTATTTT,CASSSNSNTQYF,-,TRBJ2-3,TRBV6-4,-
TGTGCCAGCTCACAGGGGGTTGTAGGGGCTGGGACTGAAGCTTTCTTT,CASSQGVVGAGTEAFF,-,TRBJ1-1,TRBV18,-
TGTGCCAGTAGTGGGCAGGGAATGGGAAAGGGGGCCCAGTACTTC,CASSGQGMGKGAQYF,-,TRBJ2-5,TRBV19,-